The 25 T cell receptor beta chains in this list originate from one sample, sequenced in a study of regulatory T cells in long-lasting Graves disease. With iRepertoire HTBI primers and Arm-PCR of CDR3 regions, TCR beta libraries were built. In TCRdb, the multiplex PCR reads were re-called with MiXCR into one record per CDR3 protein. The sample records 600,000 to 650,000 distinct CDR3 sequences, around 15% being singletons. As to time point: newly diagnosed GD, antithyroid drugs for less than 3 months. From PBMCs, RNA was extracted and then used to make the TCR library. In addition, the sample was reused for a study of T cells in Graves' hyperthyroidism and ophthalmopathy.

The sample here was peripheral blood mononuclear cells (PBMCs), taken at new diagnosis, from a patient treated with antithyroid drugs. These receptor sequences come from a young woman with Graves disease.

This clonotype was picked up many times. The chain is built from TRBV6-1 and TRBJ1-1; D not resolved. CDR1 MNHNS and CDR2 SASEGT come from the germline V gene. There are 14 residues in the CDR3. V was pared by 5 bases and J by 10 bases, with 20 bases between. The CDR3 DNA follows: TGTGCCAGCAGTCCCACCATCTTAACCCCGGGAGCTTTCTTT. Translating it yields CASSPTILTPGAFF.

This clonotype came up many times. This chain links TRBV28 with TRBJ2-1; 14 bases line up with TRBD2. The CDR3 has 18 amino acids. Germline CDR1 reads MDHEN; CDR2 reads SYDVKM. The V segment lost 3 bases and the J segment 9 bases; nucleotides outside the gene matches: 13. Written as DNA, the CDR3 is TGTGCCAGCAGTTTCTTCAGGGTGACTAGCGGGAGGGCCGGTGAGCAGTTCTTC. Its protein is CASSFFRVTSGRAGEQFF.

In its sample, this clonotype was seen many times. V gene TRBV27 combines with J gene TRBJ2-7, with D tentatively TRBD2 (6 bases). V gave up 6 bases and J gave up 0 bases, with 12 bases separating them. CDR1 is MNHEY and CDR2 is SMNVEV in the germline V gene (reference sequence). This CDR3 has 14 amino acids. The CDR3 region has the DNA TGTGCCAGCAGGCGGACTACCAACTCCTACGAGCAGTACTTC. It specifies CASRRTTNSYEQYF.

A word on this clonotype: This likely stems from a read error, as it lies one base from a far larger clone. This sequence joins TRBV6-2 or TRBV6-3 and TRBJ1-1; D uncertain. V was pared by 7 bases and J by 1 base, with 10 bases between. CDR3 length: 13 residues. Germline V gene lookup returns CDR1 MNHEY and CDR2 SVGEGT. The CDR3 bases are TGTGCCAGCAATTCTCCACCGAACACTGAAGCTTTCTTT. Its protein product is CASNSPPNTEAFF.

This clonotype was recorded at least ten times. This chain uses TRBV27 with TRBJ2-3; TRBD2 aligns across 7 bases. Germline V gene data show CDR1 as MNHEY and CDR2 as SMNVEV (reference sequence). The CDR3 is 15 residues long. The J segment lost 3 bases and the V segment lost 7 bases, leaving 10 bases of the junction unmatched. As DNA, the CDR3 is TGTGCCAGCACCGGGGCGGGGGACTCGACAGATACGCAGTATTTT. Encoded protein: CASTGAGDSTDTQYF.

The CDR3 DNA reads as TGCGCCAGCAGTGGGTCGCAGGGGCACGGGGAGCTGTTTTTT. Amino acids: CASSGSQGHGELFF. This chain links TRBV10-2 with TRBJ2-2; tentative D call: TRBD1 (6 bases). CDR3 size: 14 residues. Trimming left V 4 bases short and J 7 bases short, with 13 bases between. CDR1 is WSHSY and CDR2 is SAAADI in the germline V gene.

Many counts were recorded for this clonotype. The chain uses TRBV29-1 and TRBJ2-1; D call uncertain. The CDR3 extends over 13 amino acids. V lost 6 bases, J lost 2 bases, and 11 bases lay in between. Germline CDR1 is SQVTM and CDR2 is ANQGSEA. CDR3 nucleotide sequence: TGCAGCGTCAACCTAGGGACCTACAATGAGCAGTTCTTC. It codes for CSVNLGTYNEQFF.

This clonotype was recorded at least ten times. The chain joins TRBV29-1 to TRBJ2-3, with no clear D. The CDR3 is 12 amino acids. In germline, CDR1 is SQVTM, CDR2 ANQGSEA. V was pared by 5 bases and J by 3 bases, with 9 bases between. CDR3 DNA sequence: TGCAGCGTTTCTCACCCAACAGATACGCAGTATTTT. Translating it yields CSVSHPTDTQYF.

Only a few counts were recorded for this clonotype. The chain uses TRBV24-1 and TRBJ2-6; D ambiguous. Looked up from germline, CDR1 is KGHDR and CDR2 is SFDVKD. There are 16 residues in the CDR3. The V and J ends lost 5 bases and 0 bases respectively, with 10 bases between them. DNA of the CDR3: TGTGCCACCAGTGGGACGTCAAGCTCTGGGGCCAACGTCCTGACTTTC. Protein: CATSGTSSSGANVLTF.

This clonotype was counted many times. The rearrangement joins TRBV6-1 to TRBJ1-1, with D possibly matching TRBD1 (6 bases). Germline V gene lookup returns CDR1 MNHNS and CDR2 SASEGT. The CDR3 contains 15 residues. The V end lost 5 bases, the J end lost 1 base, and 14 bases lay between the germline ends. For the CDR3, the DNA is TGTGCCAGCAGTACGTCCGGGACAAGGAACACTGAAGCTTTCTTT. Translated, it gives CASSTSGTRNTEAFF.

This clonotype was seen a single time. Sequence at one end of the junction differs from germline and may be a read error. CDR3 region: CASSLGSSGGPSTDTRYF. CDR3 in DNA: TGTGCCAGCAGCTTAGGTTCTTCGGGAGGGCCTAGCACAGATACGCGGTATTTT. V gene TRBV7-9 combines with J gene TRBJ2-3; 8 bases fit TRBD2. The CDR3 totals 18 residues. Germline-derived CDR1 and CDR2 are SEHNR and FQNEAQ (reference sequence).

The chain uses TRBV18 and TRBJ2-1; TRBD2 matches 12 bases. CDR1 and CDR2 (germline): KGHSH, LQKENI. The CDR3 extends over 16 amino acids. Germline trimming cut 3 bases from V and 6 bases from J; bases unmatched to any gene: 6. CDR3 sequence (DNA): TGTGCCAGCTCACCCCCGGGACTAGCGGGCCCCAATGAGCAGTTCTTC. As protein: CASSPPGLAGPNEQFF.

This clonotype has at least ten counts. V gene TRBV27 combines with J gene TRBJ1-2; a weak D match, TRBD1 (5 bases). Germline V gene lookup returns CDR1 MNHEY and CDR2 SMNVEV (reference sequence). The germline V and J ends were trimmed by 2 bases and 0 bases, with 10 bases remaining between them. This CDR3 comprises 15 residues. The DNA for the CDR3 is TGTGCCAGCAGTTTAAGCAGAGGGGCTAACTATGGCTACACCTTC. This codes for CASSLSRGANYGYTF.

The J gene is TRBJ1-6, the V gene TRBV5-1; 7 bases are shared with TRBD1. The CDR3 contains 16 residues. J gave up 4 bases and V 4 bases, and 8 bases lay outside the gene matches. Germline loops: CDR1 SGHRS, CDR2 YFSETQ. The CDR3 DNA is TGCGCCAGCAGCCACGAGACAGGGACGTATAATTCACCCCTCCACTTT. This sequence encodes CASSHETGTYNSPLHF.

This clonotype was detected only a few times. The chain links TRBV6-1 to TRBJ1-4; D might be TRBD1 (6 bases). This CDR3 contains 13 residues. Trimming left V 11 bases short and J 8 bases short, with 18 bases between. CDR1 and CDR2 from the germline V gene are MNHNS and SASEGT. This CDR3 reads CASRGGRVEKLFF. The CDR3 region has the DNA TGTGCCTCCCGAGGGGGGCGTGTGGAAAAACTGTTTTTT.

This clonotype was observed once. This clone may be a read error of a much larger clone one base away. The chain couples TRBV12-3 or TRBV12-4 to TRBJ2-1, with 16 bases fitting TRBD2. This CDR3 is built from 18 residues. The CDR3 DNA follows: TGTACCAGCAGTTTACCGGGACTAGCGGGAGGGCAGGGAAATGAGCAGTTCTTC. Protein product: CTSSLPGLAGGQGNEQFF.

There are a few counts of this clonotype. The genes are TRBV6-1 and TRBJ2-1, with D perhaps matching TRBD1 (7 bases). Germline CDR1 MNHNS, CDR2 SASEGT. This CDR3 is built from 12 residues. V shed 4 bases and J shed 10 bases, with 11 bases lying between them. The CDR3 sequence is CASSAPGGEQFF. In DNA form, the CDR3 reads TGTGCCAGCAGTGCTCCAGGGGGGGAGCAGTTCTTC.

In its sample, this clonotype was seen many times. This rearrangement joins TRBV7-9 to TRBJ1-1; D is unclear. In germline, CDR1 is SEHNR, CDR2 FQNEAQ (reference sequence). This CDR3 region has 16 residues. The ends were cut back, 5 bases at V and 0 bases at J, with 16 bases in the middle. The CDR3 sequence: CASSQRTGGMNTEAFF. The DNA for the CDR3 is TGTGCCAGCAGCCAACGGACGGGAGGCATGAACACTGAAGCTTTCTTT.

This clonotype was found a few times. CDR3 region: CASSRTPEGEQFF. The DNA of the CDR3 is TGTGCCAGCTCACGCACCCCAGAGGGTGAGCAGTTCTTC. This sequence joins TRBV18 and TRBJ2-1; weak D call: TRBD2 (5 bases). V shed 4 bases and J shed 9 bases, with 13 bases lying between them. CDR3 length equals 13 residues. CDR1 and CDR2 (germline): KGHSH, LQKENI. Using reference TRBV18 and TRBJ2-1 for the parts outside the CDR3, the full variable domain is NAGVMQNPRHLVRRRGQEARLRCSPMKGHSHVYWYRQLPEEGLKFMVYLQKENIIDESGMPKERFSAEFPKEGPSILRIQQVVRGDSAAYFCASSRTPEGEQFFGPGTRLTVL.

This clonotype was counted only a few times. The rearrangement joins TRBV30 to TRBJ2-1; D is perhaps TRBD1 (5 bases). This CDR3 region has 12 residues. Trimming shortened V by 1 base and J by 7 bases, and 8 bases separated the two germline ends. In germline, CDR1 is GTSNPN, CDR2 SVGIG (reference sequence). The CDR3 DNA follows: TGTGCCTGGAGTGGGCCAGGGAATGAGCAGTTCTTC. This sequence encodes CAWSGPGNEQFF.

Only a few counts were recorded for this clonotype. The chain has TRBV10-3 and TRBJ1-1, with 8 bases lining up with TRBD1. J lost 11 bases, V lost 7 bases, and 9 bases had no gene match. The V gene's germline CDR1 is ENHRY and CDR2 SYGVKD. The length of the CDR3 is 12 residues. CDR3 amino acids: CAIKSGQGQAFF. The CDR3 coding sequence is TGTGCCATCAAGTCAGGACAGGGCCAGGCTTTCTTT.

This clonotype was observed many times. V and J are TRBV2 and TRBJ1-5, with 9 bases matching TRBD1. Germline CDR1 reads SNHLY; CDR2 reads FYNNEI. V dropped 6 bases and J dropped 7; count of bases not matched to a gene: 13. The CDR3 loop spans 16 amino acids. Here the CDR3 reads CASSDATGGKGQPQHF. The CDR3 bases are TGTGCCAGCAGCGACGCGACAGGGGGAAAAGGGCAGCCCCAGCATTTT.

This clonotype was observed a handful of times. V is TRBV20-1 and J is TRBJ2-1; D unresolved. Looked up from germline, CDR1 is DFQATT and CDR2 is SNEGSKA (reference sequence). The CDR3 runs 14 residues. V was clipped by 6 bases and J by 6 bases, with 18 bases between them. The CDR3 here is CSAPGGEFGNEQFF. The DNA for the CDR3 is TGCAGTGCCCCTGGTGGAGAGTTCGGCAATGAGCAGTTCTTC.

This clonotype has a handful of counts. This sequence joins TRBV29-1 and TRBJ2-7, with D possibly TRBD2 on 5 matching bases. The CDR3 runs 13 residues. Trimming took 0 bases from V and 7 from J, leaving 13 bases between them. Germline CDR1 reads SQVTM; CDR2 reads ANQGSEA. DNA of the CDR3: TGCAGCGTTGAAGATGGTACCGGCGGGGAGCAGTACTTC. As protein: CSVEDGTGGEQYF.

Details on this clonotype: The junction and the germline gene differ at one end; a read error may be behind it. The chain links TRBV30 to TRBJ1-1; perhaps TRBD1 as D (5 bases). The CDR3 totals 15 residues. The germline CDR1 and CDR2 sequences are GTSNPN and SVGIG (reference sequence). CDR3 amino acids: CASSQDPGADTEAFF. The CDR3 DNA reads TGCGCCAGCAGCCAAGATCCCGGGGCGGACACTGAAGCTTTCTTT. The whole variable domain, filled in from reference TRBV30 and TRBJ1-1, reads SQTIHQWPATLVQPVGSPLSLECTVEGTSNPNLYWYRQAAGRGLQLLFYSVGIGQISSEVPQNLSASRPQDRQFILSSKKLLLSDSGFYLCASSQDPGADTEAFFGQGTRLTVV.